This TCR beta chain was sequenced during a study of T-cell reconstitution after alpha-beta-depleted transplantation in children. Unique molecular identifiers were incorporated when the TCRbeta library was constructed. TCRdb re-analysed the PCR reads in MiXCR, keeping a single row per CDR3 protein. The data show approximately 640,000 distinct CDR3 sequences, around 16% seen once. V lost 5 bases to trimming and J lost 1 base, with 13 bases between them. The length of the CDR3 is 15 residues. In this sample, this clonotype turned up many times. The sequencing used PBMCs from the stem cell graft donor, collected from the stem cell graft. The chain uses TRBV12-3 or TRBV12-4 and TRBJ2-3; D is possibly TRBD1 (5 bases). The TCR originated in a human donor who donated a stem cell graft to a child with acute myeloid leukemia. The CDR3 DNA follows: TGTGCCAGCAGTCCGTCAGGGATTCGCACAGATACGCAGTATTTT. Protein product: CASSPSGIRTDTQYF.